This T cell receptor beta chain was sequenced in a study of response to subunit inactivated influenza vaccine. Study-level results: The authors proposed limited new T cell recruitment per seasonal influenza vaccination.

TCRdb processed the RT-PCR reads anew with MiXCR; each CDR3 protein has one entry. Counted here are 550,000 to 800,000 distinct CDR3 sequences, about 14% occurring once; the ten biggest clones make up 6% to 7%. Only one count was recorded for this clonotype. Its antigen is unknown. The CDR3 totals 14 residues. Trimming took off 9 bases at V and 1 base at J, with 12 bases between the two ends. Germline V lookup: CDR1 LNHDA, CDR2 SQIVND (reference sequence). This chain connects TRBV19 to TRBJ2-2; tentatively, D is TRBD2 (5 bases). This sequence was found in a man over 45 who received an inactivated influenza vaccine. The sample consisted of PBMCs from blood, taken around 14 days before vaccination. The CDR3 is CASQMGENTGELFF. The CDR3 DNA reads TGTGCCAGCCAAATGGGAGAGAACACCGGGGAGCTGTTTTTT.